The rows below give T cell receptor beta chains drawn from one sample of a study of CD4+ T cells in melanoma. Profiled with immunoSEQ multiplex PCR; TCRdb holds only in-frame clones, not every one. The data contain about 50,000 clones, roughly 89% of them singletons. The sample was peripheral blood. These receptors came from a human donor with melanoma. Both conserved end residues are part of each CDR3. D genes are given only for firm matches. Clone sizes are given selectively: once, few, many, or a class where the clone is expanded.

v_call: TRBV7-9; d_call: -; j_call: TRBJ2-3; clone_size: once; cdr3_aa: CASSLVVEADTQYF; cdr3_nt: TGTGCCAGCAGCTTAGTAGTGGAAGCAGATACGCAGTATTTT
v_call: TRBV5-1; d_call: -; j_call: TRBJ1-4; clone_size: few; cdr3_aa: CASSLYRGLEKLFF; cdr3_nt: TGCGCCAGCAGCTTATACCGGGGGCTCGAAAAACTGTTTTTT
v_call: TRBV29-1; d_call: -; j_call: TRBJ1-1; clone_size: -; cdr3_aa: CSVPQGGEAFF; cdr3_nt: TGCAGCGTGCCACAGGGAGGGGAAGCTTTCTTT
v_call: TRBV7-9; d_call: -; j_call: TRBJ1-6; clone_size: -; cdr3_aa: CASSLGEAYNSPLHF; cdr3_nt: TGTGCCAGCAGCTTAGGGGAGGCGTATAATTCACCCCTCCACTTT
v_call: TRBV5-1; d_call: -; j_call: TRBJ2-5; clone_size: -; cdr3_aa: CASSLQETQYF; cdr3_nt: TGCGCCAGCAGCTTACAAGAGACCCAGTACTTC
v_call: TRBV2; d_call: TRBD2; j_call: TRBJ2-3; clone_size: -; cdr3_aa: CASSDSASGGTDTQYF; cdr3_nt: TGTGCCAGCAGTGATTCGGCTAGCGGGGGTACAGATACGCAGTATTTT
v_call: TRBV5-5; d_call: -; j_call: TRBJ2-5; clone_size: -; cdr3_aa: CASSLGGLQETQYF; cdr3_nt: TGTGCCAGCAGCTTGGGCGGCTTACAAGAGACCCAGTACTTC
v_call: TRBV4-2; d_call: TRBD2; j_call: TRBJ2-1; clone_size: -; cdr3_aa: CASSQGAGVSYNEQFF; cdr3_nt: TGTGCCAGCAGCCAAGGTGCGGGGGTTTCCTACAATGAGCAGTTCTTC
v_call: TRBV19; d_call: TRBD1; j_call: TRBJ1-5; clone_size: -; cdr3_aa: CASTDRASTYSNQPQHF; cdr3_nt: TGTGCCAGTACCGACAGGGCCTCGACCTATAGCAATCAGCCCCAGCATTTT
v_call: TRBV7-8; d_call: -; j_call: TRBJ1-3; clone_size: -; cdr3_aa: CASSLGVVAFSGNTIYF; cdr3_nt: TGTGCCAGCAGCTTAGGGGTAGTGGCCTTCTCTGGAAACACCATATATTTT
v_call: TRBV7-2; d_call: -; j_call: TRBJ2-4; clone_size: once; cdr3_aa: CASSQQSSQNIQYF; cdr3_nt: TGTGCCAGCAGCCAACAGAGTAGCCAAAACATTCAGTACTTC
v_call: TRBV7-9; d_call: -; j_call: TRBJ2-7; clone_size: -; cdr3_aa: CASSLGGAEQYF; cdr3_nt: TGTGCCAGCAGCTTAGGAGGGGCCGAGCAGTACTTC
v_call: TRBV18; d_call: -; j_call: TRBJ2-3; clone_size: -; cdr3_aa: CASSGSTADTQYF; cdr3_nt: TGTGCCAGCTCCGGGTCCACCGCAGATACGCAGTATTTT
v_call: TRBV4-1; d_call: TRBD2; j_call: TRBJ2-3; clone_size: -; cdr3_aa: CASSVRLAGDLTDTQYF; cdr3_nt: TGCGCCAGCAGCGTACGACTAGCGGGGGACCTCACAGATACGCAGTATTTT
v_call: TRBV7-8; d_call: TRBD2; j_call: TRBJ2-5; clone_size: -; cdr3_aa: CASSLQRVGDYLYF; cdr3_nt: TGTGCCAGCAGCTTACAACGCGTGGGGGACTACCTGTACTTC
v_call: TRBV19; d_call: -; j_call: TRBJ1-1; clone_size: few; cdr3_aa: CASTQGENTEAFF; cdr3_nt: TGTGCCTCAACACAGGGCGAGAACACTGAAGCTTTCTTT
v_call: TRBV18; d_call: TRBD1; j_call: TRBJ1-6; clone_size: -; cdr3_aa: CASSPDRGVSPLHF; cdr3_nt: TGTGCCAGCTCACCAGACAGGGGGGTTTCACCCCTCCACTTT
v_call: TRBV5-6; d_call: -; j_call: TRBJ2-7; clone_size: -; cdr3_aa: CASSLGPHEQYF; cdr3_nt: TGTGCCAGCAGCTTGGGCCCCCACGAGCAGTACTTC
v_call: TRBV4-3; d_call: -; j_call: TRBJ1-4; clone_size: -; cdr3_aa: CASSQDWGLLNEKLFF; cdr3_nt: TGCGCCAGCAGCCAAGATTGGGGGTTGCTCAATGAAAAACTGTTTTTT
v_call: TRBV29-1; d_call: -; j_call: TRBJ1-1; clone_size: -; cdr3_aa: CSGRRGNTEAFF; cdr3_nt: TGCAGCGGGCGAAGGGGGAACACTGAAGCTTTCTTT
v_call: TRBV7-9; d_call: TRBD1; j_call: TRBJ1-2; clone_size: -; cdr3_aa: CASTAGQRDGYTF; cdr3_nt: TGTGCCAGCACCGCGGGACAGAGAGATGGCTACACCTTC
v_call: TRBV6-1; d_call: TRBD1; j_call: TRBJ2-1; clone_size: -; cdr3_aa: CASSQPGTVEQFF; cdr3_nt: TGTGCCAGCAGTCAACCCGGGACAGTTGAGCAGTTCTTC
v_call: TRBV4-2; d_call: TRBD1; j_call: TRBJ2-1; clone_size: -; cdr3_aa: CASSLGTGNSYNEQFF; cdr3_nt: TGTGCCAGCAGCCTAGGGACAGGGAATTCCTACAATGAGCAGTTCTTC
v_call: TRBV7-6; d_call: -; j_call: TRBJ2-2; clone_size: -; cdr3_aa: CASSFSGTGELFF; cdr3_nt: TGTGCCAGCAGCTTTTCTGGCACCGGGGAGCTGTTTTTT
v_call: TRBV5-6; d_call: -; j_call: TRBJ2-2; clone_size: -; cdr3_aa: CASSLGAGFRNGELFF; cdr3_nt: TGTGCCAGCAGCTTGGGTGCGGGGTTTCGGAACGGGGAGCTGTTTTTT
v_call: TRBV29-1; d_call: -; j_call: TRBJ2-7; clone_size: once; cdr3_aa: CSVGRQHTYEQYF; cdr3_nt: TGCAGCGTAGGGAGACAGCATACCTACGAGCAGTACTTC
v_call: TRBV19; d_call: -; j_call: TRBJ2-7; clone_size: -; cdr3_aa: CASGDGYEQYF; cdr3_nt: TGTGCCAGTGGAGACGGATACGAGCAGTACTTC
v_call: TRBV5-1; d_call: TRBD1; j_call: TRBJ2-7; clone_size: once; cdr3_aa: CASREGQGTYEQYF; cdr3_nt: TGCGCCAGCAGGGAGGGACAGGGGACCTACGAGCAGTACTTC
v_call: TRBV27; d_call: -; j_call: TRBJ1-2; clone_size: once; cdr3_aa: CASSKTSNYGYTF; cdr3_nt: TGTGCCAGCAGCAAAACATCTAACTATGGCTACACCTTC
v_call: TRBV28; d_call: -; j_call: TRBJ2-5; clone_size: once; cdr3_aa: CASSLGREETQYF; cdr3_nt: TGTGCCAGCAGTTTAGGACGGGAAGAGACCCAGTACTTC
v_call: TRBV6-1; d_call: -; j_call: TRBJ2-4; clone_size: -; cdr3_aa: CASSSGPENIQYF; cdr3_nt: TGTGCCAGCAGTTCCGGTCCGGAGAACATTCAGTACTTC
v_call: TRBV7-3; d_call: TRBD1; j_call: TRBJ2-1; clone_size: -; cdr3_aa: CASSRRQGVKSYNEQFF; cdr3_nt: TGTGCCAGCAGCCGACGACAGGGGGTTAAATCCTACAATGAGCAGTTCTTC
v_call: TRBV13; d_call: -; j_call: TRBJ1-5; clone_size: once; cdr3_aa: CASSQGDRNGQPQHF; cdr3_nt: TGTGCCAGCAGCCAAGGTGACAGGAATGGTCAGCCCCAGCATTTT
v_call: TRBV9; d_call: TRBD2; j_call: TRBJ2-1; clone_size: once; cdr3_aa: CASTRGLGVGGEQFF; cdr3_nt: TGTGCCAGCACCCGAGGGCTAGGCGTGGGGGGGGAGCAGTTCTTC